This TCR beta chain came from a study of vaccination effects on CD4 cells after COVID-19 (dated by TCRdb to between 2022 and 2023). About the full investigation: Two doses of either the BNT162b2 or the mRNA-1273 mRNA SARS-CoV-2 vaccine were administered to participants. Pre-vaccine samples were collected from a couple of convalescent patients 16 days and one week before the first dose, corresponding to 142 and 148 days after COVID-19 diagnosis. The Oncomine TCR Beta short-read assay on an Illumina iSeq 100 was used to sequence cultures from other donors in the study. SARS-CoV-2 spike-specific CD4+ TCR repertoires from before and after mRNA vaccination were compared in COVID-19 convalescent patients and in infection-naive vaccine recipients. Altogether, some ten COVID-19 convalescent patients and several SARS-CoV-2-naive healthy vaccine recipients made up the full study. General study outcomes and caveats: The study was limited by a small number of convalescent patients and lacked early post-infection timepoints. Marked clonal contraction was observed in both infection-induced and vaccine-induced clones at late post-vaccination timepoints, consistent with waning T cell responses. For convalescent patients, new clones induced by the vaccine made up most of the post-vaccine spike-reactive repertoire, and these new clones were largely distinct from the clones induced by infection.

The CDR3 has 17 amino acids, counting the end cysteine and phenylalanine. The retained sequence is limited to the CDR3, 51 bases, with the frame set at the first base. CDR1 and CDR2 were assigned from the germline V gene (reference sequence) as MNHEY and SMNVEV. V is reduced by 5 bases and J by 6 bases, leaving a spacing of 22 bases between them. Library preparation was by the immunoSEQ multiplex PCR assay. TCR beta CDR3 sequencing was performed on DNA from the cultured, isolated CD4+ T cells. In the source study's methods: Non-productive TCR sequences were removed, reads were trimmed to the CDR3 region, and CDR3s of at least 7 amino acids were retained. Antigen-specific clonotypes were identified using the MANAFEST web app by comparison of expansion in peptide wells against reference cultures. Positive clones required FDR<0.05 expansion versus reference and all other wells, odds ratio above 5, and frequency above 0.1% in two replicate wells. Clonotypes significantly expanded in SARS-CoV-2 spike wells and in at least one common cold coronavirus spike condition were defined as cross-reactive. CDR3 similarity was assessed by Levenshtein distance with the stringdist R package, and unrooted trees were built with ape in R 3.6.1. What TCRdb holds here is the immuneACCESS table cut down to in-frame rearrangements. Part of the clones is not present; checked against another copy, under half of the missing clones reflect an unresolved V gene, and the others are unexplained. The V and J calls and clone size are taken from that table; D and trimming were inferred from the DNA. The sample data list fewer than 90,000 clones, and 60% to 75% of these were observed just once. Jointly, the top ten make up about 4.7% of the sample.

In the ViraFEST assay, PBMC were stimulated with viral peptide pools, and antigen-specific CD4+ T cell clonotypes were then identified by expansion using TCR sequencing. After more than 9 days of culture, CD4+ T cells were isolated with the EasySep CD4+ T cell isolation kit. Convalescent patients had PCR-confirmed SARS-CoV-2 infection between March and December 2020, before Alpha, Beta and Delta variants emerged in the United States. Each well held 1.5 million to 2 million PBMC cultured in IMDM containing approximately 5.3% human AB serum, roughly 9.9 IU/ml IL-2 and gentamicin, along with roughly 10 ug/ml peptides. A peptide pool from HIV-1 Nef was used as the negative control culture condition. Half of the culture medium was replaced with fresh IL-2-containing medium on days 3 and 7. Unless noted otherwise, every peptide stimulation condition was cultured in triplicate wells. PBMC were separated from whole blood using Ficoll-Paque Plus gradient centrifugation and were then either cryopreserved at -140C or used fresh. The QIAamp micro DNA kit was used to extract genomic DNA from the cultured CD4+ T cells.

Points on this clone: There is no known antigen for this receptor. Base-call qualities are not available, and no considerably larger clone is one nucleotide away.

Recombination linked TRBV27 to TRBJ1-4; a tentative D match to TRBD1 spans 5 bases. Source: CD4+ T cells from PBMCs cultured with HIV peptides, taken before COVID-19 vaccination. What the cell subset or site label conveys for this sample: HIV-1 Nef peptide pool negative control/reference culture. The origin of this receptor is a human donor who had a prior SARS-CoV-2 infection. CDR3 loop: CASSPPRGGAGDEKLFF. The bases are TGTGCCAGCAGTCCGCCCCGGGGAGGGGCGGGGGATGAAAAACTGTTTTTT.